This T cell receptor beta chain was sequenced during a study of OX40 agonist ivuxolimab in advanced cancers. Study context: The patients received agonistic anti-OX40 (CD134) antibody ivuxolimab.

V gave up 3 bases and J gave up 2 bases, with 11 bases separating them. The CDR3 length is 14 residues. Germline V lookup: CDR1 LGHNT, CDR2 FRNRAP. TCRdb's table, derived via immunoSEQ multiplex PCR, lists solely in-frame clones and lacks some. This table has approximately 80,000 clones, roughly 85% appearing once. V and J are TRBV12-5 and TRBJ2-7; D is perhaps TRBD1 (6 bases). The TCR originated in an adult with an advanced solid tumor such as melanoma, head and neck, liver or kidney cancer. Sample: CD4+ or CD8+ T cells sorted from blood, taken in a trial of the OX40 agonist ivuxolimab. The CDR3: CASGFGTKPYEQYF. In nucleotides, the CDR3 is TGTGCTAGTGGTTTCGGGACAAAACCCTACGAGCAGTACTTC. Together with reference TRBV12-5 and TRBJ2-7, the CDR3 gives the full variable domain: DARVTQTPRHKVTEMGQEVTMRCQPILGHNTVFWYRQTMMQGLELLAYFRNRAPLDDSGMPKDRFSAEMPDATLATLKIQPSEPRDSAVYFCASGFGTKPYEQYFGPGTRLTVT.